The rows below give T cell receptor beta chains drawn from one sample of a study of blood T cell repertoires in COVID-19. The protocol was immunoSEQ multiplex PCR, while the TCRdb copy is restricted to in-frame clones and leaves out a portion. This table has around 380,000 clones, more than 70% appearing once. Sequencing used PBMCs or T cells enriched from blood (not recorded which). The receptor source for this set is a young man who had recovered from COVID-19. The CDR3 runs from the conserved cysteine through the conserved F or W. Fields, in order: V gene, D gene, clone size, J gene, CDR3 protein, CDR3 DNA. A D gene is named only where the DNA matches it firmly. Expanded clones get a size class; other rows say once, few or many, or leave the size out.

V gene: TRBV5-1
D gene: TRBD1
clone size: NA
J gene: TRBJ1-6
CDR3 protein: CASSPGTGIIHPLHF
CDR3 DNA: TGCGCCAGCAGCCCCGGGACAGGAATAATTCACCCCCTCCACTTT

V gene: TRBV6-2/TRBV6-3
D gene: NA
clone size: NA
J gene: TRBJ1-1
CDR3 protein: CASSYLRERGIEAFF
CDR3 DNA: TGTGCCAGCAGTTACCTTAGGGAGCGAGGGATTGAAGCTTTCTTT

V gene: TRBV13
D gene: NA
clone size: NA
J gene: TRBJ2-7
CDR3 protein: CASSPGQDIYEQYF
CDR3 DNA: TGTGCCAGCAGCCCCGGCCAGGATATTTACGAGCAGTACTTC

V gene: TRBV7-3
D gene: NA
clone size: NA
J gene: TRBJ1-1
CDR3 protein: CASSKQGVNTEAFF
CDR3 DNA: TGTGCCAGCAGCAAACAGGGCGTGAACACTGAAGCTTTCTTT

V gene: TRBV19
D gene: NA
clone size: few
J gene: TRBJ1-1
CDR3 protein: CASSFGGNMNTEAFF
CDR3 DNA: TGTGCCAGTAGTTTCGGAGGGAACATGAACACTGAAGCTTTCTTT

V gene: TRBV6-5
D gene: NA
clone size: NA
J gene: TRBJ1-2
CDR3 protein: CASEQNYGYTF
CDR3 DNA: TGTGCCAGCGAACAGAACTATGGCTACACCTTC

V gene: TRBV5-8
D gene: NA
clone size: NA
J gene: TRBJ1-3
CDR3 protein: CASSLVRGPAGVYF
CDR3 DNA: TGTGCCAGCAGCTTGGTCAGGGGCCCCGCCGGCGTATATTTT

V gene: TRBV18
D gene: TRBD1
clone size: NA
J gene: TRBJ1-1
CDR3 protein: CASSPPRTGGRITEAFF
CDR3 DNA: TGTGCCAGCTCACCACCGAGGACAGGGGGTCGAATCACTGAAGCTTTCTTT

V gene: TRBV7-2
D gene: TRBD2
clone size: NA
J gene: TRBJ2-1
CDR3 protein: CASSLGGGAYNEQFF
CDR3 DNA: TGTGCCAGCAGCCTCGGCGGGGGAGCCTACAATGAGCAGTTCTTC

V gene: TRBV5-1
D gene: TRBD1
clone size: NA
J gene: TRBJ1-1
CDR3 protein: CASSISSGTGWVANTEAFF
CDR3 DNA: TGCGCCAGCAGCATATCCTCCGGGACAGGGTGGGTCGCGAACACTGAAGCTTTCTTT

V gene: TRBV19
D gene: NA
clone size: NA
J gene: TRBJ1-4
CDR3 protein: CASSMGSRRGEKLFF
CDR3 DNA: TGTGCCAGTAGTATGGGCTCCAGGCGGGGTGAAAAACTGTTTTTT

V gene: TRBV9
D gene: NA
clone size: few
J gene: TRBJ1-1
CDR3 protein: CASSGDRGAFF
CDR3 DNA: TGTGCCAGCAGCGGCGACAGAGGAGCTTTCTTT

V gene: TRBV20-1
D gene: TRBD1
clone size: NA
J gene: TRBJ2-3
CDR3 protein: CSARHGQGRYF
CDR3 DNA: TGCAGTGCGCGCCATGGACAGGGAAGGTATTTT

V gene: TRBV29-1
D gene: NA
clone size: NA
J gene: TRBJ2-3
CDR3 protein: CSVGDWSDTQYF
CDR3 DNA: TGCAGCGTCGGGGATTGGTCAGATACGCAGTATTTT

V gene: TRBV12-5
D gene: TRBD1
clone size: NA
J gene: TRBJ1-3
CDR3 protein: CASGTGQGTGNTIYF
CDR3 DNA: TGTGCTAGTGGTACGGGACAGGGGACTGGAAACACCATATATTTT

V gene: TRBV4-1
D gene: NA
clone size: few
J gene: TRBJ1-3
CDR3 protein: CASSQDILAGNTIYF
CDR3 DNA: TGCGCCAGCAGCCAAGATATTCTCGCTGGAAACACCATATATTTT

V gene: TRBV5-1
D gene: NA
clone size: NA
J gene: TRBJ1-1
CDR3 protein: CASSAGGATEAFF
CDR3 DNA: TGCGCCAGCAGCGCCGGCGGGGCCACTGAAGCTTTCTTT

V gene: TRBV4-1
D gene: NA
clone size: NA
J gene: TRBJ1-2
CDR3 protein: CASSQDSNHYGYTF
CDR3 DNA: TGCGCCAGCAGCCAAGATTCAAATCACTATGGCTACACCTTC

V gene: TRBV5-1
D gene: NA
clone size: NA
J gene: TRBJ1-5
CDR3 protein: CASSLEGVSNQPQHF
CDR3 DNA: TGCGCCAGCAGCTTGGAAGGGGTAAGCAATCAGCCCCAGCATTTT

V gene: TRBV4-1
D gene: NA
clone size: NA
J gene: TRBJ2-3
CDR3 protein: CASSQRGRTDTQYF
CDR3 DNA: TGCGCCAGCAGCCAACGGGGTCGCACAGATACGCAGTATTTT

V gene: TRBV4-2
D gene: TRBD1
clone size: few
J gene: TRBJ2-7
CDR3 protein: CASSQPDRAYEQYF
CDR3 DNA: TGTGCCAGCAGCCAACCGGACAGGGCCTACGAGCAGTACTTC

V gene: TRBV6-5
D gene: TRBD1
clone size: NA
J gene: TRBJ1-2
CDR3 protein: CASSPRQGAWYGYTF
CDR3 DNA: TGTGCCAGCAGCCCACGACAGGGGGCCTGGTATGGCTACACCTTC

V gene: TRBV6-1
D gene: NA
clone size: NA
J gene: TRBJ2-2
CDR3 protein: CASSVYTASNTGELFF
CDR3 DNA: TGTGCCAGCAGTGTGTACACAGCCTCGAACACCGGGGAGCTGTTTTTT

V gene: TRBV12-3/TRBV12-4
D gene: TRBD1
clone size: NA
J gene: TRBJ1-2
CDR3 protein: CASSQGAGGYTF
CDR3 DNA: TGTGCCAGCAGCCAGGGGGCTGGGGGCTACACCTTC

V gene: TRBV7-2
D gene: NA
clone size: NA
J gene: TRBJ2-1
CDR3 protein: CASSLVAHGDEQFF
CDR3 DNA: TGTGCCAGCAGCTTAGTGGCCCACGGAGATGAGCAGTTCTTC

V gene: TRBV5-4
D gene: TRBD2
clone size: NA
J gene: TRBJ2-3
CDR3 protein: CASSFAGGVLDTQYF
CDR3 DNA: TGTGCCAGCAGCTTTGCGGGGGGGGTCCTAGATACGCAGTATTTT

V gene: TRBV6-5
D gene: NA
clone size: NA
J gene: TRBJ2-1
CDR3 protein: CASKVALYNEQFF
CDR3 DNA: TGTGCCAGCAAGGTAGCTTTATACAATGAGCAGTTCTTC

V gene: TRBV10-3
D gene: NA
clone size: few
J gene: TRBJ1-4
CDR3 protein: CAISGGGRIEKLFF
CDR3 DNA: TGTGCCATCAGTGGAGGCGGAAGAATAGAAAAACTGTTTTTT

V gene: TRBV7-9
D gene: NA
clone size: NA
J gene: TRBJ1-2
CDR3 protein: CASSRNRWGANYGYTF
CDR3 DNA: TGTGCCAGCAGCAGGAACCGCTGGGGAGCTAACTATGGCTACACCTTC